One and the same sample provided the 15 T cell receptor beta chains below, sequenced in a study of OX40 agonist ivuxolimab in advanced cancers. Repertoires were generated with immunoSEQ multiplex PCR, while TCRdb's copy carries only in-frame clones and drops some. The sample lists approximately 39,000 clones; about 81% were seen once. The material sequenced was CD4+ or CD8+ T cells sorted from blood, taken in a trial of the OX40 agonist ivuxolimab. The receptors were sampled from an adult with an advanced solid tumor such as melanoma, head and neck, liver or kidney cancer.

This clone was detected a few times. V usage is TRBV28 and J usage is TRBJ2-2; TRBD1 agrees at 10 bases. Germline trimming cut 2 bases from V and 5 bases from J; bases unmatched to any gene: 2. The CDR3 sequence is 15 residues long. CDR1 and CDR2 from the germline V gene are MDHEN and SYDVKM. The CDR3, as DNA: TGTGCCAGCAGTTTAGGACAGGGGGGGACCGGGGAGCTGTTTTTT. Residues: CASSLGQGGTGELFF.

The chain employs TRBV5-8 and TRBJ2-7; tentatively, D is TRBD2 (6 bases). Trimming cost V 0 bases and J 4 bases, with 8 bases left between them. The germline V gene has CDR1 SGHTS and CDR2 YDEGEE. This CDR3 has 13 residues. The CDR3: CASSLDGSYEQYF. The CDR3 region has the DNA TGTGCCAGCAGCTTGGACGGGAGTTACGAGCAGTACTTC.

The chain uses TRBV25-1 and TRBJ1-2; TRBD1 agrees at 7 bases. The V gene's germline CDR1 is MGHDK and CDR2 SYGVNS. CDR3 length equals 14 residues. With V trimmed by 0 bases and J by 8 bases, 6 bases remained unmatched. The CDR3 DNA is TGTGCCAGCAGTGAATATAGACAGGGAGGCGGCTACACCTTC. This translates into CASSEYRQGGGYTF.

This clone was counted a single time. This sequence joins TRBV6-5 and TRBJ2-6; TRBD1 is a possible D gene (5 bases). The CDR3 sequence is 15 residues long. V was shortened by 7 bases and J by 8 bases, with 18 bases between the two germline ends. Germline CDR1 is MNHEY and CDR2 is SVGAGI. CDR3 DNA sequence: TGTGCCAGCACTTCCGACAGACTGTCGTCCAACGTCCTGACTTTC. This encodes CASTSDRLSSNVLTF.

V gene TRBV18 combines with J gene TRBJ2-3, with D possibly being TRBD2 (5 bases). This CDR3 is built from 15 residues. Trimming removed 4 bases at V and 2 bases at J, with 13 bases between. Germline-derived CDR1 and CDR2 are KGHSH and LQKENI. CDR3 protein: CASSRNPGNTDTQYF. As DNA, the CDR3 is TGTGCCAGCTCACGAAATCCGGGGAACACAGATACGCAGTATTTT.

This clone was seen only a few times. J is TRBJ1-1 and V is TRBV30; D not resolved. The CDR3 runs 12 residues. CDR1 is GTSNPN and CDR2 is SVGIG in the germline V gene (reference sequence). Trimming pared 0 bases from V and 9 bases from J, leaving 11 bases between. CDR3 protein: CAWSVLGQKAFF. The CDR3 nucleotides are TGTGCCTGGAGTGTACTTGGGCAGAAAGCTTTCTTT.

This chain's CDR3 is CASSLTSGSGSDTQYF. CDR3 nucleotide sequence: TGCGCCAGCAGCTTAACTAGCGGGAGTGGATCAGATACGCAGTATTTT. The V call is TRBV5-1, the J call TRBJ2-3; 11 bases match TRBD2. The germline V gene has CDR1 SGHRS and CDR2 YFSETQ. V gave up 2 bases and J gave up 4 bases; unmatched junction bases: 6. The CDR3 loop spans 16 amino acids.

The chain is built from TRBV4-1 and TRBJ2-5, with TRBD1 identical over 9 bases. The CDR3 extends over 15 amino acids. From germline, CDR1 is MGHRA and CDR2 YSYEKL. Unmatched junction bases numbered 7, after V lost 3 bases and J lost 5 bases. DNA for the CDR3: TGCGCCAGCAGCCATGCCACAGGGGGCAGGGAGACCCAGTACTTC. It codes for CASSHATGGRETQYF.

The chain is built from TRBV7-8 and TRBJ1-6; D is undetermined. The CDR3 length is 15 residues. Germline CDR1 is SGHVS and CDR2 is FQNEAQ. Trimming removed 6 bases at V and 7 bases at J, with 16 bases between. Here the CDR3 reads CASSISIVANSPLHF. DNA of the CDR3: TGTGCCAGCAGTATTTCTATCGTAGCCAATTCACCCCTCCACTTT.

This sequence joins TRBV2 and TRBJ1-6; D is unclear. CDR3 length: 13 residues. V lost 7 bases and J lost 6, with 10 bases in between. Looked up from germline, CDR1 is SNHLY and CDR2 is FYNNEI. The CDR3 sequence: CASKEQSNSPLHF. The CDR3 coding sequence is TGTGCCAGCAAGGAACAGTCTAATTCACCCCTCCACTTT. The entire variable domain, with the rest obtained from reference TRBV2 and TRBJ1-6, is as follows: EPEVTQTPSHQVTQMGQEVILRCVPISNHLYFYWYRQILGQKVEFLVSFYNNEISEKSEIFDDQFSVERPDGSNFTLKIRSTKLEDSAMYFCASKEQSNSPLHFGNGTRLTVT.

This clone was seen only once. This same CDR3 is encoded by further DNA sequences in the sample. As DNA, the CDR3 is TGTGCCAGCAGCGTCGCGGGTGCCGGAAACACCATATATTTT. Amino acids: CASSVAGAGNTIYF. V gene TRBV9 combines with J gene TRBJ1-3; unclear D gene. Trimming shortened V by 2 bases and J by 4 bases, and 10 bases separated the two germline ends. Germline loops: CDR1 SGDLS, CDR2 YYNGEE. The CDR3 extends over 14 amino acids.

This clone was recorded once. This sequence joins TRBV19 and TRBJ2-7; perhaps TRBD1 as D (6 bases). Between the trimmed V and J ends, which lost 5 bases and 2 bases, there was a span of 13 bases. Looked up from germline, CDR1 is LNHDA and CDR2 is SQIVND (reference sequence). The CDR3 is made up of 14 amino acids. The CDR3 region has the DNA TGTGCCAGTAGTGGACAGCGTCCACCCTACGAGCAGTACTTC. Translation: CASSGQRPPYEQYF.

This clone was observed a handful of times. This rearrangement joins TRBV6-6 to TRBJ2-1; 12 nucleotides match TRBD2. Germline CDR1 reads MNHNY; CDR2 reads SVGAGI (reference sequence). This CDR3 contains 14 residues. Trimming cost V 8 bases and J 4 bases; bases outside gene matches: 3. This CDR3 reads CASQTSGRYNEQFF. The CDR3, as DNA: TGTGCCAGCCAGACTAGCGGGAGATACAATGAGCAGTTCTTC.

The chain joins TRBV6-5 to TRBJ1-5; D perhaps matches TRBD1 (5 bases). Trimming cost V 10 bases and J 5 bases, with 18 bases left between them. The CDR3 spans 14 residues. The V gene's germline CDR1 is MNHEY and CDR2 SVGAGI. The CDR3 DNA sequence: TGTGCCACTCGGGTTACCGGGGCCCATCAGCCCCAGCATTTT. It is translated as CATRVTGAHQPQHF.

The gene calls are TRBV2 and TRBJ1-2; no definite D call. The CDR3 is 15 amino acids. Deletions cut 7 bases from V and 2 bases from J, with 17 bases between. CDR1 and CDR2 (germline): SNHLY, FYNNEI. The CDR3 spells CASTPGLGGNYGYTF. DNA of the CDR3: TGTGCCAGCACTCCAGGCTTGGGTGGAAACTATGGCTACACCTTC.